This TCR beta chain comes out of a study of T cell repertoires in cytomegalovirus infection. Looked up from germline, CDR1 is SQVTM and CDR2 is ANQGSEA. V was cut by 2 bases and J by 6 bases, with 14 bases left in between. This CDR3 region has 14 residues. TCRdb processed the reads anew with MiXCR; each CDR3 protein has one entry. The table lists roughly 600,000 distinct CDR3 sequences, 20% to 25% of them singletons. This receptor was obtained from a human donor in good health (CMV status not recorded). Some clones in this sample may be carry-over from other donors' samples. The sequencing input was CD8+ T cells from PBMCs. This sequence joins TRBV29-1 and TRBJ2-1; TRBD2 is a possible D gene (7 bases). CDR3 sequence: CSVEWGGSGNEQFF. The CDR3 DNA is TGCAGCGTTGAATGGGGGGGCAGCGGCAATGAGCAGTTCTTC.